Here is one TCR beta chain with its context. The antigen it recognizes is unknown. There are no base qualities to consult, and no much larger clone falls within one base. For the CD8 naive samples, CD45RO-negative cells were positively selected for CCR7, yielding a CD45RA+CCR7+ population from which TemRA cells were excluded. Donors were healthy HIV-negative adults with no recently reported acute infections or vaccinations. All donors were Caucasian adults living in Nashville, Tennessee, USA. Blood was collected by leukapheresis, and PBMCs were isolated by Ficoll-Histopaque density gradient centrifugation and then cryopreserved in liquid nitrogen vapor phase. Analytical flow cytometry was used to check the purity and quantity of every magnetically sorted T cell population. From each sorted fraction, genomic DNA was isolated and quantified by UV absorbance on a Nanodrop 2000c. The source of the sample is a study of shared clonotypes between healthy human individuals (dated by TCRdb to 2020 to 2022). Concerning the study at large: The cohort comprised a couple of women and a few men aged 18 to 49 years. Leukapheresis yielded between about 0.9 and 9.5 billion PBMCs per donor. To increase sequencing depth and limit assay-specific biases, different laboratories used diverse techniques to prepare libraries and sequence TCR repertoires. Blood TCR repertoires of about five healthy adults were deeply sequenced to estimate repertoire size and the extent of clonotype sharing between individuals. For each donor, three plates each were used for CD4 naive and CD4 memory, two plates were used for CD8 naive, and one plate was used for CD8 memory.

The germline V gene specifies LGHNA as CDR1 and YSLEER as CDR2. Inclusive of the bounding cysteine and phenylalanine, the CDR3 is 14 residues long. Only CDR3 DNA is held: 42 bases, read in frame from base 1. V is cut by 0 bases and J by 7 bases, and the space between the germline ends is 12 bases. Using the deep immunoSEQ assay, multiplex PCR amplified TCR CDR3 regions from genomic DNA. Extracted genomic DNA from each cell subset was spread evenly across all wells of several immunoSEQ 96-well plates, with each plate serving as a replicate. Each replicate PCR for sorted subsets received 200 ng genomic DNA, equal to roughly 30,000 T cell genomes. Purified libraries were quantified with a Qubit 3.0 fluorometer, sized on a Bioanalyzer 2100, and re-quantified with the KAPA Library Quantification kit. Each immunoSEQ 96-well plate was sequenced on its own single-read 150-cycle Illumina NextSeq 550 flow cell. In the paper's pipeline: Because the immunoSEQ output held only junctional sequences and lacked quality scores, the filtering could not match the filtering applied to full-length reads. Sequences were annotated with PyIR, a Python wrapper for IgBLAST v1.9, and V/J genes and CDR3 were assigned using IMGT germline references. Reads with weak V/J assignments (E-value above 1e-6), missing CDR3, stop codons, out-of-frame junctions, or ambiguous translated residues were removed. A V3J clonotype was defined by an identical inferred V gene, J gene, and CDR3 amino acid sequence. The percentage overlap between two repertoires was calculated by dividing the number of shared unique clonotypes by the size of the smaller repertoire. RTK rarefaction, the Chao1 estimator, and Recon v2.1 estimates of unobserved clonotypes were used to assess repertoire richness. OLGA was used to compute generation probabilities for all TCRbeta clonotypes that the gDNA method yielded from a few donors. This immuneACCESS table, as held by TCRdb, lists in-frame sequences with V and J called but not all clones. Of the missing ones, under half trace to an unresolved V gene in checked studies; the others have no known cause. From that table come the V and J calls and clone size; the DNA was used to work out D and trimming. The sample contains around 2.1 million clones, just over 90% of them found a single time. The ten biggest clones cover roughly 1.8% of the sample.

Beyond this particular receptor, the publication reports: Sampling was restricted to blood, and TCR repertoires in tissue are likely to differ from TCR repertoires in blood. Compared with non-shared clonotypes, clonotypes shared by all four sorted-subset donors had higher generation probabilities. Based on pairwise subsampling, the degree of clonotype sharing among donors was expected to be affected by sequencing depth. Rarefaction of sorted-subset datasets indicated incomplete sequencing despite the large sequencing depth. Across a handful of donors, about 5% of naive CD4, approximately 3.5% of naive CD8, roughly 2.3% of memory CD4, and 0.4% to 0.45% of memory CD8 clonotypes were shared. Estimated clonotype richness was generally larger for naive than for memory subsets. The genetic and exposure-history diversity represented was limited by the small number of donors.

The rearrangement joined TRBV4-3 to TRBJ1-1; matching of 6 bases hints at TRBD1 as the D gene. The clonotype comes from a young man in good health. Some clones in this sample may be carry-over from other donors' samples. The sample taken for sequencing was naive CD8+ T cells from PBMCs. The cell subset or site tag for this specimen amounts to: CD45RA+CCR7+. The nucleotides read TGCGCCAGCAGCCAAGAAGGCAGGGGACGTGAAGCTTTCTTT. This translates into CASSQEGRGREAFF.